This paragraph covers one TCR beta chain sequence. Produced via immunoSEQ multiplex PCR; TCRdb's table is partial and in-frame only. Of tens of thousands of clones listed, approximately 92% are singletons. CDR3 length: 17 amino acids. Looked up from germline, CDR1 is LGHNA and CDR2 is YNFKEQ. The V end was cut by 4 bases, the J end by 0 bases, with 16 bases between. The source of the sample is a study of T cell changes during pregnancy in multiple sclerosis. This TCR was recovered from a female donor with multiple sclerosis, enrolled in a pregnancy study. Here the sequenced sample was CD4+ T cells from peripheral blood mononuclear cells, taken before pregnancy. The chain combines TRBV4-2 with TRBJ1-3; D is perhaps TRBD1 (5 bases). CDR3 DNA: TGTGCCAGCAGCCCAAGTCCCGGGCAGGGCTCTGGAAACACCATATATTTT. Protein: CASSPSPGQGSGNTIYF.